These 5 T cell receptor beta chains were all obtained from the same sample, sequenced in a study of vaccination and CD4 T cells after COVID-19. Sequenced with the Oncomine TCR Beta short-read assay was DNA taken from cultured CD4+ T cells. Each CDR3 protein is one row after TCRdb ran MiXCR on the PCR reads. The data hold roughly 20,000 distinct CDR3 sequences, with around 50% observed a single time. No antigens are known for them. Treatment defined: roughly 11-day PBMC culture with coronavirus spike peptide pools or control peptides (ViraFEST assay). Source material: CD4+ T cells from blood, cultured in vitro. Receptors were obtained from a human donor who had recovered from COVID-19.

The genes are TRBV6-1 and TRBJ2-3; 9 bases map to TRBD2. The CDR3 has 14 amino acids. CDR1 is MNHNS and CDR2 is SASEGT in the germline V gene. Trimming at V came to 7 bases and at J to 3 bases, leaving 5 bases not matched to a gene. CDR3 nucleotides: TGTGCCAGCAAGGCGGGAGGGCCGACAGATACGCAGTATTTT. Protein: CASKAGGPTDTQYF.

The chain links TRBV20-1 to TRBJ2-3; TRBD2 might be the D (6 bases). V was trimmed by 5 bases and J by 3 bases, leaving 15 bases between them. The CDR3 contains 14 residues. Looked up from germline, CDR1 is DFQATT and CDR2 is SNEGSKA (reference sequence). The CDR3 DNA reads TGCAGTGCTCCTAACTTAGGAGGGACAGATACGCAGTATTTT. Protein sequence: CSAPNLGGTDTQYF.

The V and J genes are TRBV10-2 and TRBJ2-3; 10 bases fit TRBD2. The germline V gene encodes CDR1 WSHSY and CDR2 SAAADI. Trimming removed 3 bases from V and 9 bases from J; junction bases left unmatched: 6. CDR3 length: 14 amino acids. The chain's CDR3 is CASSEEVAGGTQYF. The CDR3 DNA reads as TGCGCCAGCAGTGAAGAGGTAGCGGGAGGCACGCAGTATTTT.

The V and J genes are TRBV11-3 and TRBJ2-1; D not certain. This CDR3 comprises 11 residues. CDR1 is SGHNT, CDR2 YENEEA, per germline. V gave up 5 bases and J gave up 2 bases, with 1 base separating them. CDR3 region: CASSAYNEQFF. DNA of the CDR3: TGTGCCAGCAGCGCCTACAATGAGCAGTTCTTC.

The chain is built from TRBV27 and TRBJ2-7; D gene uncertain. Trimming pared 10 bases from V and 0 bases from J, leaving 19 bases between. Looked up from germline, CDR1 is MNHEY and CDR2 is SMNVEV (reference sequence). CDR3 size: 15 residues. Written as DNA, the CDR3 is TGTGCCAACCGTCTAAAGGGTGCCAACTCCTACGAGCAGTACTTC. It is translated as CANRLKGANSYEQYF.